The clone carrying this T cell receptor (beta chain) was seen only a few times. What it binds is not known. These data come from a study of T cells after yellow fever vaccination. Study at large: When fractions had low cell numbers, they were prepared with SMART-Seq v4 Ultra Low Input. Overall study results and limits: Abundant bulk-derived clonotypes could contaminate FACS-sorted repertoires. Among primary-vaccination clones, most reappeared after the booster, at about 95% for CD4 and more than 75% for CD8.

5'RACE template switching added a universal primer site and UMIs to TCR cDNA. Each CDR3 protein gets one entry after TCRdb re-called the 5' RACE reads with MiXCR. The sample records about 580,000 distinct CDR3 sequences, around 17% being singletons. Trimming pared 6 bases from V and 6 bases from J, leaving 21 bases between. The germline V gene encodes CDR1 WNHNN and CDR2 SYGVQD (reference sequence). The CDR3 runs 17 residues. The chain has TRBV10-1 and TRBJ2-6, with D perhaps being TRBD1 or TRBD2 (7 bases each). This TCR derives from a man between 18 and 29 years old who received the YFV17D yellow fever vaccine. The material sequenced was PBMCs, taken more than 4 days after the first yellow fever vaccination. CDR3 nucleotides: TGCGCCAGCAGGGGGAGGGGGCCGCTAGTAGAGGCCAACGTCCTGACTTTC. It yields the protein CASRGRGPLVEANVLTF.